Listed below are T cell receptor beta chains from one sample, sequenced in a study of T cells in localized non-small cell lung cancer. Measured with immunoSEQ multiplex PCR; TCRdb has only the in-frame clones, and not every one. In the table there are tens of thousands of clones, roughly 90% of which are singletons. The sequenced sample was peripheral blood, obtained before any cancer treatment. The receptors here all came from a female donor of 60 years or more with stage I squamous cell lung carcinoma. Both conserved end residues are part of each CDR3. D genes are given only for firm matches. Clone size is not always given. Where it is, it says once, few, many or a class for expanded clones.

CDR3nt | CDR3aa | v_gene | abundance | d_gene | j_gene
TGTGCCACCAGCAGAGATTTCGGGGAGGGTGGCTACACCTTC | CATSRDFGEGGYTF | TRBV15 | NA | NA | TRBJ1-2
TGTGCCAGCAGCACGCGGGACGCACGCCTAGGCGGCTACACCTTC | CASSTRDARLGGYTF | TRBV7-2 | NA | NA | TRBJ1-2
TGTGCCAGTAGTATAAATAGCGGAGCAGGGACCGAGCAGTACTTC | CASSINSGAGTEQYF | TRBV19 | NA | NA | TRBJ2-7
TGTGCCAGCAAAAGCTCCGGGACTAGCGGGAGGGGCGGGGAGCTGTTTTTT | CASKSSGTSGRGGELFF | TRBV5-4 | NA | TRBD2 | TRBJ2-2
TGTGCCTGGAGTCCTTTCGGGGGCACTAACTATGGCTACACCTTC | CAWSPFGGTNYGYTF | TRBV30 | NA | NA | TRBJ1-2
TGTGCCAGCAGTTTCAGGAGGGCCGGAACCGGGGAGCTGTTTTTT | CASSFRRAGTGELFF | TRBV27 | once | NA | TRBJ2-2
TGTGCCAGCACCCGTTGGACTGAAGCTTTCTTT | CASTRWTEAFF | TRBV6-5 | NA | NA | TRBJ1-1
TGTGCCAGCAGAGGGGGAGGGAGCCCCTACGAGCAGTACTTC | CASRGGGSPYEQYF | TRBV6-5 | NA | NA | TRBJ2-7
TGTGCCAGCAGTGGTGGCCGGCGCAATTCACCCCTCCACTTT | CASSGGRRNSPLHF | TRBV2 | NA | NA | TRBJ1-6
TGCGCCAGCAGCCGGGGGCCGAGACTAGCGGGAGGAACGAACACCGGGGAGCTGTTTTTT | CASSRGPRLAGGTNTGELFF | TRBV4-1 | few | TRBD2 | TRBJ2-2
TGTGCCAGCAGGCCCGGGCCCGGAGATACGCAGTATTTT | CASRPGPGDTQYF | TRBV6-4 | NA | NA | TRBJ2-3
TGTGCCAGTACCACCAGCGGGAGCTCCTACAATGAGCAGTTCTTC | CASTTSGSSYNEQFF | TRBV19 | few | TRBD2 | TRBJ2-1
TGTGCTAGTGGTATCTCTGGGGCCAACGTCCTGACTTTC | CASGISGANVLTF | TRBV12-5 | NA | NA | TRBJ2-6
TGTGCCAGCAGCCCCGGGACTTGGGACAATGAGCAGTTCTTC | CASSPGTWDNEQFF | TRBV11-3 | NA | NA | TRBJ2-1
TGTGCCAGCAGCTTAACGTTGTCTAGCGGGAGCTCCTACAATGAGCAGTTCTTC | CASSLTLSSGSSYNEQFF | TRBV7-3 | NA | TRBD2 | TRBJ2-1
TGTGTCGGGACGGCCACTGAAGCTTTCTTT | CVGTATEAFF | TRBV30 | NA | NA | TRBJ1-1
TGTGCCACCAGCAGGGCTGGGAGCCCTACCGAGCAGTACTTC | CATSRAGSPTEQYF | TRBV15 | NA | NA | TRBJ2-7
TGTGCCAGCAGAGGGGGGACTAGCGGGACCTCTGGGGCCAACGTCCTGACTTTC | CASRGGTSGTSGANVLTF | TRBV2 | NA | TRBD2 | TRBJ2-6
TGTGCCATCAGGGGGACAGATAATTCACCCCTCCACTTT | CAIRGTDNSPLHF | TRBV10-3 | once | TRBD1 | TRBJ1-6
TGTGCCAGCAGTACCGGGACAGGGGCGATTACCGGGGAGCTGTTTTTT | CASSTGTGAITGELFF | TRBV7-6 | NA | TRBD1 | TRBJ2-2
TGTGCCACCCAGGACGATCGGAAGTTCTTC | CATQDDRKFF | TRBV21-1 | NA | NA | TRBJ2-1
TGTGCCAGCAGCTTAGTAGCCGGGACTAGCTCCTACAATGAGCAGTTCTTC | CASSLVAGTSSYNEQFF | TRBV7-6 | NA | TRBD2 | TRBJ2-1